The 9 T cell receptor beta chains given below trace back to one sample, sequenced in a study of early T cells in non-severe SARS-CoV-2 infection. TCRdb reanalysed the 5' RACE reads using MiXCR and keeps one entry per CDR3 protein. Here the sample spans 86,000 or so distinct CDR3 sequences, over 12% being singletons. Sequenced input: whole blood. Receptor source: an adult who was a healthcare worker with PCR-confirmed SARS-CoV-2 infection or an uninfected control (not recorded which).

This clonotype has a count of ten or more. The rearrangement uses TRBV4-1 and TRBJ2-1; the match to TRBD2 covers 12 bases. CDR1 MGHRA and CDR2 YSYEKL come from the germline V gene. This CDR3 has 16 residues. J gave up 4 bases and V 2 bases, and 3 bases lay outside the gene matches. CDR3 sequence (DNA): TGCGCCAGCAGCCAACGTCTAGCGGGAGGGTACAATGAGCAGTTCTTC. Amino acids: CASSQRLAGGYNEQFF.

The chain joins TRBV29-1 to TRBJ1-1; 7 nucleotides line up with TRBD1. V lost 2 bases and J lost 7; bases outside the gene matches: 4. This CDR3 comprises 12 residues. Germline V gene sequence: CDR1 SQVTM, CDR2 ANQGSEA. CDR3 bases: TGCAGCGTTGAACAGGGGGTAATTGAAGCTTTCTTT. This codes for CSVEQGVIEAFF.

The table lists this clonotype with many counts. The chain recombines TRBV7-3 with TRBJ1-1; 9 positions agree with TRBD1. The CDR3 length is 14 residues. V shed 3 bases and J 6 bases; nucleotides not matched to a gene: 5. In germline, CDR1 is SGHTA, CDR2 FQGTGA. CDR3 DNA sequence: TGTGCCAGCAGCTTTACAGGGGGCGCGGCTGAAGCTTTCTTT. Amino acid sequence: CASSFTGGAAEAFF.

This clonotype was seen repeatedly, ten times or more. The rearrangement joins TRBV18 to TRBJ1-5; D may be TRBD1 (5 bases). CDR3 length: 15 amino acids. Trimming cost V 5 bases and J 0 bases, with 11 bases left between them. The germline CDR1 and CDR2 sequences are KGHSH and LQKENI. The CDR3 DNA sequence: TGTGCCAGCTCAGGGGACGACTATAGCAATCAGCCCCAGCATTTT. As protein: CASSGDDYSNQPQHF.

Only a few counts were recorded for this clonotype. The CDR3 here is CASSAQNYTQYF. CDR3 DNA: TGTGCCAGCAGCGCCCAGAACTATACGCAGTATTTT. The chain couples TRBV9 to TRBJ2-3; D is unclear. The CDR3 length is 12 residues. Trimming stripped 3 bases from V and 7 bases from J, with 9 bases between. The V gene's germline CDR1 is SGDLS and CDR2 YYNGEE.

The chain recombines TRBV20-1 with TRBJ2-3; TRBD1 agrees at 8 bases. The ends lost 3 bases at V and 2 bases at J; junction bases unmatched: 7. The CDR3 consists of 15 residues. Germline values: CDR1 DFQATT, CDR2 SNEGSKA (reference sequence). The DNA of the CDR3 is TGCAGTGCTAGGGGAACAGGGGGAGTCACAGATACGCAGTATTTT. It yields the protein CSARGTGGVTDTQYF.

This clonotype has a count of ten or more. The V gene is TRBV29-1, the J gene TRBJ1-3, with a tentative D call TRBD1 (5 bases). The CDR3 runs 11 residues. Germline CDR1 reads SQVTM; CDR2 reads ANQGSEA. The CDR3 reads CGGPLGNTIYF. CDR3 nucleotide sequence: TGCGGGGGACCGCTGGGAAACACCATATATTTT.

V usage is TRBV2 and J usage is TRBJ1-2; the D is unclear. This CDR3 has 14 amino acids. V shed 3 bases and J shed 8 bases, with 16 bases lying between them. The V gene's germline CDR1 is SNHLY and CDR2 FYNNEI. The CDR3 nucleotides are TGTGCCAGCAGTGACGGCAGTGCCCAGCAGGGCTACACCTTC. This codes for CASSDGSAQQGYTF.

Ten or more counts support this clonotype. The V gene is TRBV9, the J gene TRBJ2-2; a possible D gene is TRBD1 (5 bases). The V gene lost 4 bases and the J gene lost 1 base, with 11 bases spanning the gap. CDR1 and CDR2 from the germline V gene are SGDLS and YYNGEE. The CDR3 runs 15 residues. CDR3 coding DNA: TGTGCCAGCAGCACCTACGGACAGAACACCGGGGAGCTGTTTTTT. This encodes CASSTYGQNTGELFF.